One and the same sample provided the 16 T cell receptor beta chains below, sequenced in a study of naive CD8 T cells in extremely preterm neonates. General observations from the study: Preterm infants showed shorter CDR3s, fewer N additions and less trimming than older groups.

Preterm samples came from extremely preterm deliveries at about 21-28 weeks. Which antigens these TCRs recognize remains unknown. Libraries were prepared by immunoSEQ multiplex PCR; TCRdb keeps only in-frame clonotypes and omits some of them. The table records over 4,000 clones, about 95% of them present only once. The specimen was naive CD8+ T cells from cord blood. These receptors all come from a boy who was born preterm.

The CDR3 bases are TGTGCCAGCAGCTTCGGTAGCGGGAGGATCAACGAGCAGTACTTC. Amino acid sequence: CASSFGSGRINEQYF. This chain links TRBV11-2 with TRBJ2-7; 10 positions match TRBD2. J gave up 5 bases and V 3 bases, and 7 bases lay outside the gene matches. CDR3 length: 15 amino acids. CDR1 SGHAT and CDR2 FQNNGV come from the germline V gene.

CDR3 sequence: CASRSGGISYEQYF. DNA for the CDR3: TGTGCCAGCAGGTCGGGAGGGATTTCCTACGAGCAGTACTTC. This sequence joins TRBV27 and TRBJ2-7; 8 nucleotides agree with TRBD2. V lost 6 bases and J lost 1; bases outside the gene matches: 5. The CDR3 sequence is 14 residues long. Looked up from germline, CDR1 is MNHEY and CDR2 is SMNVEV (reference sequence).

The chain is built from TRBV9 and TRBJ2-3; D not certain. The germline gives CDR1 SGDLS, CDR2 YYNGEE. The CDR3 is 13 residues long. Trimming removed 4 bases at V and 3 bases at J, with 9 bases between. CDR3 residues: CASSPLLTDTQYF. In DNA form, the CDR3 reads TGTGCCAGCAGCCCCCTTTTGACAGATACGCAGTATTTT.

The chain has TRBV19 and TRBJ2-7; D is perhaps TRBD1 (6 bases). This CDR3 comprises 13 residues. Deletions cut 3 bases from V and 0 bases from J, with 6 bases between. CDR1 is LNHDA, CDR2 SQIVND, per germline (reference sequence). CDR3 DNA sequence: TGTGCCAGTAGTATGGACAGCTCCTACGAGCAGTACTTC. Encoded protein: CASSMDSSYEQYF.

J is TRBJ1-2 and V is TRBV23-1, with TRBD1 matching over 10 bases. TRBV23-1 counts as an open reading frame of uncertain function. The CDR3 has 14 amino acids. V was pared by 7 bases and J by 4 bases, with 6 bases of the junction left unmatched. The CDR3 region is CASTGQGGIYGYTF. CDR3 nucleotide sequence: TGCGCCAGCACCGGACAGGGGGGGATCTATGGCTACACCTTC.

The chain recombines TRBV4-1 with TRBJ2-3; possible D gene TRBD2, 6 bases. The germline V gene encodes CDR1 MGHRA and CDR2 YSYEKL. The ends were cut back, 1 base at V and 2 bases at J, with 7 bases in the middle. This CDR3 contains 14 residues. The CDR3 coding sequence is TGCGCCAGCAGCCAAGCGGGAGACACAGATACGCAGTATTTT. This translates into CASSQAGDTDTQYF.

The rearrangement links TRBV4-1 to TRBJ2-1; 10 bases align to TRBD2. Germline CDR1 is MGHRA and CDR2 is YSYEKL. Losses at the gene ends were 1 base for V and 7 bases for J; bases not matched to a gene: 7. This CDR3 has 16 amino acids. The CDR3 coding sequence is TGCGCCAGCAGCCAAGTACTAGCGGGGCACGGGAATGAGCAGTTCTTC. Residues: CASSQVLAGHGNEQFF.

The J gene is TRBJ2-7, the V gene TRBV6-5; D not resolved. CDR1 and CDR2 from the germline V gene are MNHEY and SVGAGI. Trimming cost V 2 bases and J 0 bases, with 8 bases left between them. The CDR3 extends over 14 amino acids. CDR3 protein: CASSYKAFSYEQYF. The CDR3 DNA reads TGTGCCAGCAGTTACAAAGCGTTCTCCTACGAGCAGTACTTC.

The table lists this clone with a count of one. The gene calls are TRBV7-9 and TRBJ2-5; 10 bases fit TRBD2. The V and J ends lost 6 bases and 0 bases, in that order; junction bases with no gene match: 1. The germline V gene encodes CDR1 SEHNR and CDR2 FQNEAQ (reference sequence). The CDR3 has 14 amino acids. The CDR3 nucleotides read TGTGCCAGCAGGACTAGCGGGTACCAAGAGACCCAGTACTTC. Translation gives CASRTSGYQETQYF.

The CDR3 nucleotides read TGTGCCAGCAGCGTAGCCCGGGACCAAGAAGAGGGACAAGAGACCCAGTACTTC. The encoded protein is CASSVARDQEEGQETQYF. The gene calls are TRBV9 and TRBJ2-5, with D tentatively TRBD1 or TRBD2 (5 bases each). Trimming pared 0 bases from V and 2 bases from J, leaving 20 bases between. Per germline, CDR1 SGDLS and CDR2 YYNGEE. The CDR3 runs to 18 residues. Filled out from reference TRBV9 and TRBJ2-5, the complete variable domain reads DSGVTQTPKHLITATGQRVTLRCSPRSGDLSVYWYQQSLDQGLQFLIQYYNGEERAKGNILERFSAQQFPDLHSELNLSSLELGDSALYFCASSVARDQEEGQETQYFGPGTRLLVL.

The chain carries TRBV10-2 and TRBJ2-2, with 15 bases aligning to TRBD2. The length of the CDR3 is 17 residues. The germline gives CDR1 WSHSY, CDR2 SAAADI. V shed 6 bases, J shed 7 bases, and the junction held 9 bases outside the gene matches. The CDR3 loop is CASRVGLAGGPSGELFF. The CDR3 DNA sequence: TGCGCCAGCAGGGTCGGACTAGCGGGAGGGCCGAGCGGGGAGCTGTTTTTT.

V is TRBV27 and J is TRBJ1-1; TRBD1 aligns across 7 bases. This CDR3 has 11 amino acids. Germline V CDR1 and CDR2: MNHEY, SMNVEV (reference sequence). The J segment lost 4 bases and the V segment lost 8 bases, leaving 1 base of the junction unmatched. The CDR3 coding sequence is TGTGCCAGCCGACAGGGCACTGAAGCTTTCTTT. Amino acid sequence: CASRQGTEAFF.

The J gene is TRBJ2-5, the V gene TRBV13; 10 positions match TRBD2. The closer fit of TRBJ2-7 to the DNA end suggests the J call may be wrong. The germline gives CDR1 PRHDT, CDR2 FYEKMQ (reference sequence). The CDR3 is 14 residues long. The CDR3: CASSWTSGSYEQYF. CDR3 bases: TGTGCCAGCAGCTGGACTAGCGGCTCCTACGAGCAGTACTTC.

V is TRBV10-1 and J is TRBJ1-1, with a weak D call TRBD1 (6 bases). Germline CDR1 reads WNHNN; CDR2 reads SYGVQD (reference sequence). This CDR3 comprises 19 residues. The germline V and J ends were trimmed by 4 bases and 2 bases, with 26 bases remaining between them. CDR3 DNA sequence: TGCGCCAGCAGTGGCGGGACTGGGTCCGCCAGGGGCCAAAACACTGAAGCTTTCTTT. Translating it yields CASSGGTGSARGQNTEAFF.

This clone was seen only once. The chain combines TRBV11-2 with TRBJ2-7; D gene uncertain. The CDR3 length is 12 residues. The ends were cut back, 1 base at V and 5 bases at J, with 6 bases in the middle. Germline assignment: CDR1 SGHAT and CDR2 FQNNGV. CDR3 sequence: CASSLGGHEQYF. The CDR3 bases are TGTGCCAGCAGCTTAGGAGGCCACGAGCAGTACTTC.

The chain links TRBV2 to TRBJ2-5; possible D gene TRBD1, 5 bases. V shed 1 base and J shed 5 bases, with 8 bases lying between them. In germline, CDR1 is SNHLY, CDR2 FYNNEI. The CDR3 runs 13 residues. As DNA, the CDR3 is TGTGCCAGCAGTGAAGTAGGGGTGGAGACCCAGTACTTC. Protein: CASSEVGVETQYF. Complete variable domain (other parts from reference TRBV2 and TRBJ2-5): EPEVTQTPSHQVTQMGQEVILRCVPISNHLYFYWYRQILGQKVEFLVSFYNNEISEKSEIFDDQFSVERPDGSNFTLKIRSTKLEDSAMYFCASSEVGVETQYFGPGTRLLVL.